This record looks at one T cell receptor beta chain sequence and its context. CDR1 is MGHDK, CDR2 SYGVNS, per germline. V shed 7 bases, J shed 6 bases, and the junction held 8 bases outside the gene matches. The CDR3 covers 13 residues. The data were obtained in a study of blood T cell repertoires in COVID-19. Assay used: immunoSEQ multiplex PCR; TCRdb lists only in-frame clones, some missing. The sample yields 72,000 or so clones, about nine tenths seen once. The V and J genes are TRBV25-1 and TRBJ1-1; 7 nucleotides match TRBD1. The sequence came from a man aged 60 to 75 with acute or convalescent COVID-19. Sequencing was done on a sample of peripheral blood. In DNA, the CDR3 is TGTGCCAGCATGCCAGGGGGTGGCGCTGAAGCTTTCTTT. Its translation is CASMPGGGAEAFF.